Following are 2 T cell receptor beta chains from one sample sequenced in a study of blood T cell repertoires in COVID-19 (dated by TCRdb to 2018 to 2021). Library method: the immunoSEQ multiplex PCR assay. TCRdb holds this immuneACCESS table with in-frame rearrangements only. Some clones are missing; in checked studies, unresolved V genes explain under half, and the rest has no known cause. The sample records approximately 360,000 clones, about 90% of which are singletons. The ten largest clones add up to about 2.1% of the sample. The sequenced sample was PBMCs or T cells enriched from blood (not recorded which). These receptors originate from a man aged 35 to 55 in a cohort exposed to, infected with or recovered from COVID-19 (not recorded which).

The chain joins TRBV5-1 to TRBJ1-4, with a possible D match to TRBD1 (6 bases). Germline CDR1 and CDR2: SGHRS and YFSETQ. The CDR3 runs to 16 residues. V lost 7 bases to trimming and J lost 3 bases, with 19 bases between them. CDR3 amino acids: CASRVGPGVSNEKLFF. DNA for the CDR3: TGCGCCAGCCGCGTCGGCCCAGGGGTTTCTAATGAAAAACTGTTTTTT.

This chain uses TRBV5-4 with TRBJ2-1; D gene unclear. The CDR3 runs to 14 residues. Germline-derived CDR1 and CDR2 are SGHNT and YYREEE (reference sequence). V shed 4 bases and J shed 0 bases, with 8 bases lying between them. CDR3 residues: CASSNLYSYNEQFF. In DNA form, the CDR3 reads TGTGCCAGCAGCAACTTGTACTCCTACAATGAGCAGTTCTTC.